This entry features one T cell receptor beta chain sequence. The antigen is not known. The source of the sample is a study of shared clonotypes between healthy human individuals. Measured with immunoSEQ multiplex PCR; TCRdb has only the in-frame clones, and not every one. The sample has around 1.6 million clones, around 98% seen once. Healthy HIV-negative adults with no recent acute infections or vaccinations were recruited as donors. Study-level findings and limits: Naive subsets usually exceeded memory subsets in estimated richness.

What was sequenced was naive CD4+ T cells sorted from blood. As for subset: CD45RA+ positively selected. This sequence was found in a young man in good health.

The DNA of the CDR3 is TGTGCCAGCAGCTTATATCGAGCGGGAGCAGTAATTAGCTACAATGAGCAGTTCTTC. Its translation is CASSLYRAGAVISYNEQFF. The chain combines TRBV7-2 with TRBJ2-1, with 8 bases fitting TRBD2. Germline CDR1 reads SGHTA; CDR2 reads FQGNSA. Trimming took 2 bases from V and 3 from J; bases not matched to a gene: 15. The CDR3 extends over 19 amino acids.